One sample yielded the 14 T cell receptor beta chains listed below, sequenced in a study of blood T cell repertoires in COVID-19. Here immunoSEQ multiplex PCR was the method, and the copy in TCRdb shows in-frame clones only, minus some. The sample includes about 200,000 clones, around 90% of them seen just once. The sample comprised peripheral blood. The receptor source for this set is a man aged 55-75 years with COVID-19, enrolled during active disease.

The rearrangement uses TRBV24-1 and TRBJ2-2; D not certain. The CDR3 spans 13 residues. Germline lookup yields CDR1 KGHDR and CDR2 SFDVKD. Trimming pared 4 bases from V and 4 bases from J, leaving 6 bases between. The chain's CDR3 is CATSDPGTGELFF. The CDR3 DNA reads as TGTGCCACCAGTGACCCGGGCACCGGGGAGCTGTTTTTT.

Notes on this clone: The junction and the germline gene differ at one end; a read error may be behind it. The chain carries TRBV11-2 and TRBJ2-7, with 10 bases aligning to TRBD2. This CDR3 has 15 amino acids. CDR1 is SGHAT, CDR2 FQNNGV, per germline. The CDR3 sequence is CASSLVRGELAGRIF. CDR3 DNA: TGTGCCAGCAGCTTAGTAAGAGGGGAACTAGCGGGACGGATATTC.

The chain couples TRBV19 to TRBJ2-4; D might be TRBD2 (6 bases). CDR3 length equals 13 residues. V lost 3 bases and J 8 bases, leaving 11 bases between the germline ends. Germline loops: CDR1 LNHDA, CDR2 SQIVND (reference sequence). The CDR3: CASSIGREDIQYF. The CDR3 DNA reads as TGTGCCAGTAGTATTGGCAGGGAGGACATTCAGTACTTC.

This clone has only one observation. J is TRBJ2-6 and V is TRBV6-5, with a tentative D call TRBD2 (6 bases). The V gene lost 6 bases and the J gene lost 0 bases, with 9 bases spanning the gap. Germline V gene sequence: CDR1 MNHEY, CDR2 SVGAGI. The CDR3 covers 15 residues. In nucleotides, the CDR3 is TGTGCCAGCAGGGAGGGAGGCTCTGGGGCCAACGTCCTGACTTTC. Its translation is CASREGGSGANVLTF.

The chain couples TRBV19 to TRBJ2-7; 11 positions match TRBD2. In germline, CDR1 is LNHDA, CDR2 SQIVND (reference sequence). V lost 5 bases, J lost 4 bases, and 4 bases stayed unmatched. This CDR3 is built from 14 residues. The CDR3 DNA is TGTGCCAGTAGTGATTGGACTAGCGGGTACGAGCAGTACTTC. This gives the protein CASSDWTSGYEQYF. Complete variable domain (other parts from reference TRBV19 and TRBJ2-7): DGGITQSPKYLFRKEGQNVTLSCEQNLNHDAMYWYRQDPGQGLRLIYYSQIVNDFQKGDIAEGYSVSREKKESFPLTVTSAQKNPTAFYLCASSDWTSGYEQYFGPGTRLTVT.

This chain links TRBV2 with TRBJ2-2, with 10 bases matching TRBD1. The CDR3 totals 15 residues. Germline-derived CDR1 and CDR2 are SNHLY and FYNNEI. V trimming: 10 bases; J trimming: 5 bases; junction bases outside the gene matches: 10. CDR3 sequence: CAKAPGQGTTGELFF. The CDR3 bases are TGTGCCAAAGCCCCGGGACAGGGGACAACCGGGGAGCTGTTTTTT.

V gene TRBV28 combines with J gene TRBJ2-7; TRBD1 aligns across 9 bases. The CDR3 has 15 amino acids. V lost 4 bases and J lost 3; bases outside the gene matches: 7. Germline V CDR1 and CDR2: MDHEN, SYDVKM. The CDR3 DNA is TGTGCCAGCAGTTCCGCTCGGACAGGGGTCTACGAGCAGTACTTC. Amino acid sequence: CASSSARTGVYEQYF. Drawing the rest from reference TRBV28 and TRBJ2-7, the complete variable domain is DVKVTQSSRYLVKRTGEKVFLECVQDMDHENMFWYRQDPGLGLRLIYFSYDVKMKEKGDIPEGYSVSREKKERFSLILESASTNQTSMYLCASSSARTGVYEQYFGPGTRLTVT.

The chain uses TRBV28 and TRBJ1-4; D ambiguous. Germline assignment: CDR1 MDHEN and CDR2 SYDVKM. The CDR3 extends over 15 amino acids. Trimming removed 5 bases from V and 7 bases from J, with 17 bases in between. The CDR3 spells CASSRPRGVAEKLFF. CDR3 coding DNA: TGTGCCAGCAGTAGGCCCCGGGGAGTTGCTGAAAAACTGTTTTTT.

This chain uses TRBV25-1 with TRBJ1-1; D is unclear. Deletions cut 5 bases from V and 2 bases from J, with 12 bases between. The germline V gene has CDR1 MGHDK and CDR2 SYGVNS. This CDR3 is 14 amino acids long. The CDR3 reads CASSPGEINTEAFF. For the CDR3, the DNA is TGTGCCAGCAGTCCCGGGGAAATAAACACTGAAGCTTTCTTT.

This clone was counted once. The CDR3 region has the DNA TGCGCCAGCAGCTTGATTAGCGGGTACACAGATACGCAGTATTTT. Protein sequence: CASSLISGYTDTQYF. The V gene is TRBV5-1, the J gene TRBJ2-3, with 7 bases identical to TRBD2. Germline lookup yields CDR1 SGHRS and CDR2 YFSETQ. This CDR3 region has 15 residues. Trimming cost V 1 base and J 2 bases; bases outside gene matches: 4. The variable domain in full, with the rest retrieved from reference TRBV5-1 and TRBJ2-3, is KAGVTQTPRYLIKTRGQQVTLSCSPISGHRSVSWYQQTPGQGLQFLFEYFSETQRNKGNFPGRFSGRQFSNSRSEMNVSTLELGDSALYLCASSLISGYTDTQYFGPGTRLTVL.

V and J are TRBV7-6 and TRBJ1-1; the match to TRBD1 covers 8 bases. Germline CDR1 SGHVS, CDR2 FNYEAQ. The CDR3 extends over 16 amino acids. J gave up 2 bases and V 6 bases, and 11 bases lay outside the gene matches. This CDR3 is CASSSGGAELNTEAFF. The CDR3 DNA follows: TGTGCCAGCAGTTCAGGGGGCGCGGAGTTAAACACTGAAGCTTTCTTT.

The chain has TRBV5-5 and TRBJ2-1; 8 bases line up with TRBD1. Germline CDR1 and CDR2: SGHKS and YYEKEE (reference sequence). V dropped 2 bases and J dropped 5; count of bases not matched to a gene: 9. The CDR3 runs to 16 residues. Here the CDR3 reads CASSFPRTGLHNEQFF. In DNA, the CDR3 is TGTGCCAGCAGCTTTCCCCGGACAGGGCTGCACAATGAGCAGTTCTTC.

The count of this clone is one. In nucleotides, the CDR3 is TGTGCCAGCAGTGAATATAGGGGCAGGGTAAACACTGAAGCTTTCTTT. Protein product: CASSEYRGRVNTEAFF. The chain uses TRBV25-1 and TRBJ1-1; TRBD1 might be the D (5 bases). The CDR3 is made up of 16 amino acids. Germline V gene data show CDR1 as MGHDK and CDR2 as SYGVNS. Trimming removed 0 bases at V and 2 bases at J, with 13 bases between.

The genes are TRBV11-2 and TRBJ1-6; D remains ambiguous. The germline CDR1 and CDR2 sequences are SGHAT and FQNNGV. V was pared by 1 base and J by 10 bases, with 8 bases between. This CDR3 spans 13 amino acids. For the CDR3, the DNA is TGTGCCAGCAGCTTAGTTCCAGGCTCACCCCTCCACTTT. Protein sequence: CASSLVPGSPLHF.